The rows below give T cell receptor beta chains drawn from one sample of a study of shared clonotypes between healthy human individuals. Measured with immunoSEQ multiplex PCR; TCRdb has only the in-frame clones, and not every one. In the table there are about 2.4 million clones, 85% to 95% of which are singletons. Sequenced material: naive CD4+ T cells sorted from blood. These receptors originate from a man between 18 and 35 years old in good health. Both conserved end residues are part of each CDR3. A D gene is named only where the DNA matches it firmly. Only part of the rows carry a size: once, few, many, or a class if the clone is expanded.

clone_size d_call cdr3_length j_call v_call cdr3_aa cdr3_nt
once TRBD2 14 TRBJ2-2 TRBV6-5 CASQGLGGTGELFF TGTGCCAGCCAGGGACTAGGGGGCACCGGGGAGCTGTTTTTT
. . 13 TRBJ2-5 TRBV30 CAWSVAGPETQYF TGTGCCTGGAGTGTGGCAGGGCCCGAGACCCAGTACTTC
. TRBD2 16 TRBJ2-7 TRBV4-1 CASSQEFSGNAYEQYF TGCGCCAGCAGCCAAGAGTTTAGCGGGAACGCCTACGAGCAGTACTTC
. TRBD1 15 TRBJ1-1 TRBV25-1 CASSEAGGADTEAFF TGTGCCAGCAGTGAGGCAGGGGGCGCAGACACTGAAGCTTTCTTT
. . 16 TRBJ1-1 TRBV5-1 CASSPPLQGANTEAFF TGCGCCAGCAGCCCCCCCCTCCAGGGAGCTAACACTGAAGCTTTCTTT
. . 16 TRBJ1-2 TRBV5-6 CASSFGAGGAWGGYTF TGTGCCAGCAGCTTTGGAGCCGGAGGAGCTTGGGGTGGCTACACCTTC
once . 16 TRBJ1-1 TRBV5-1 CASSLESGAANTEAFF TGCGCCAGCAGCTTAGAGTCAGGGGCTGCGAACACTGAAGCTTTCTTT
. . 15 TRBJ2-2 TRBV28 CASSLGGLGAGELFF TGTGCCAGCAGTTTAGGAGGACTTGGCGCCGGGGAGCTGTTTTTT
. . 15 TRBJ1-1 TRBV2 CASSTSGAPGAEAFF TGTGCCAGCAGTACCTCCGGGGCCCCGGGCGCTGAAGCTTTCTTT
. TRBD1 15 TRBJ2-1 TRBV6-5 CASSYGGQGSDEQFF TGTGCCAGCAGTTACGGGGGACAGGGGAGTGATGAGCAGTTCTTC
. TRBD2 14 TRBJ2-3 TRBV5-4 CASSGGLNTDTQYF TGTGCCAGCAGTGGGGGACTAAACACAGATACGCAGTATTTT
. . 13 TRBJ1-2 TRBV6-1 CASSADTLYGYTF TGTGCCAGCAGTGCTGACACCCTCTATGGCTACACCTTC
. . 17 TRBJ1-3 TRBV7-8 CASSLDTGTFSGNTIYF TGTGCCAGCAGCTTGGACACCGGGACCTTTAGTGGAAACACCATATATTTT
few . 14 TRBJ1-6 TRBV7-3 CASSLGTPNSPLHF TGTGCCAGCAGCTTAGGGACACCGAATTCACCCCTCCACTTT
. TRBD2 15 TRBJ2-2 TRBV5-4 CASSLVGRDTGELFF TGTGCCAGCAGCTTGGTGGGGAGGGACACCGGGGAGCTGTTTTTT
. . 11 TRBJ2-7 TRBV25-1 CASSRTYEQYF TGTGCCAGCTCCAGAACCTACGAGCAGTACTTC
. TRBD1 13 TRBJ1-1 TRBV15 CATSTDIRTGTFF TGTGCCACCAGCACCGATATTCGGACAGGGACTTTCTTT
. . 15 TRBJ1-4 TRBV2 CASSQDPSSHEKLFF TGTGCCAGCAGCCAGGACCCCAGTTCCCATGAAAAACTGTTTTTT
. TRBD2 17 TRBJ2-3 TRBV4-3 CASSQDLGGSRTDTQYF TGCGCCAGCAGCCAAGATCTCGGCGGGAGTCGGACAGATACGCAGTATTTT
. . 14 TRBJ1-2 TRBV7-9 CASSARTVFYGYTF TGTGCCAGCAGCGCGAGGACAGTTTTCTATGGCTACACCTTC
. . 14 TRBJ1-2 TRBV7-8 CASSSVTATYGYTF TGTGCCAGCAGCTCCGTGACAGCGACCTATGGCTACACCTTC
. TRBD1 15 TRBJ1-1 TRBV11-2 CASSLDSGGRAEAFF TGTGCCAGCAGCTTAGATTCAGGGGGCAGGGCTGAAGCTTTCTTT
. . 15 TRBJ2-2 TRBV30 CAWSRGGGAIGELFF TGTGCCTGGAGTCGGGGAGGGGGCGCGATCGGGGAGCTGTTTTTT
. . 13 TRBJ1-1 TRBV18 CASSPLGQTEAFF TGTGCCAGCTCACCGCTAGGACAGACTGAAGCTTTCTTT
. . 13 TRBJ1-4 TRBV30 CAWSVQLNEKLFF TGTGCCTGGAGTGTACAGCTTAATGAAAAACTGTTTTTT
. TRBD1 14 TRBJ1-6 TRBV10-3 CAIRGTDYNSPLHF TGTGCCATCAGGGGGACAGACTATAATTCACCCCTCCACTTT
. TRBD2 16 TRBJ2-1 TRBV5-4 CASRLGAGGPNNEQFF TGTGCCAGCAGGTTGGGGGCGGGAGGGCCAAACAATGAGCAGTTCTTC
. . 15 TRBJ2-1 TRBV5-1 CASSLEDPRYNEQFF TGCGCCAGCAGCTTGGAGGACCCAAGATACAATGAGCAGTTCTTC
. . 13 TRBJ1-2 TRBV6-1 CASRGASGYGYTF TGTGCCAGCAGGGGGGCGTCGGGCTATGGCTACACCTTC
. TRBD2 16 TRBJ2-3 TRBV4-1 CASSKEVAGTADTQYF TGCGCCAGCAGCAAAGAGGTAGCGGGTACCGCAGATACGCAGTATTTT
. TRBD1 12 TRBJ1-4 TRBV11-2 CASSFSRGELFF TGTGCCAGCAGCTTCTCCAGGGGGGAACTGTTTTTT
once TRBD1 14 TRBJ1-3 TRBV7-3 CASSSTGGGNTIYF TGTGCCAGCAGCTCTACAGGGGGCGGAAACACCATATATTTT
. TRBD1 14 TRBJ1-6 TRBV2 CASTLDRGNSPLHF TGTGCCAGCACTCTGGACAGGGGTAATTCACCCCTCCACTTT
. . 10 TRBJ2-3 TRBV7-9 CASSRPAQYF TGTGCCAGCAGCCGACCGGCGCAGTATTTT
. . 16 TRBJ1-4 TRBV5-1 CASSLGQLATNEKLFF TGCGCCAGCAGCTTGGGTCAGCTTGCAACTAATGAAAAACTGTTTTTT
once . 15 TRBJ2-2 TRBV2 CASRADRWGTGELFF TGTGCCAGCAGAGCAGACAGGTGGGGCACCGGGGAGCTGTTTTTT
. . 15 TRBJ2-3 TRBV2 CASSEALGSPGAQYF TGTGCCAGCAGTGAAGCGCTTGGGTCTCCGGGAGCGCAGTATTTT
. . 12 TRBJ1-2 TRBV28 CASSGSDYGYTF TGTGCCAGCAGTGGGTCCGACTATGGCTACACCTTC
. . 15 TRBJ2-5 TRBV5-1 CASSPEGSGGETQYF TGCGCCAGCAGCCCGGAGGGATCCGGGGGAGAGACCCAGTACTTC
. . 16 TRBJ2-7 TRBV30 CAWSAHSPDISYEQYF TGTGCCTGGAGTGCCCACTCCCCGGACATCTCCTACGAGCAGTACTTC
. . 13 TRBJ1-3 TRBV12-5 CASGNDSGNTIYF TGTGCTAGTGGTAATGACAGTGGAAACACCATATATTTT
. . 14 TRBJ2-4 TRBV30 CAWSPVLAKNIQYF TGTGCCTGGAGTCCAGTCCTAGCCAAAAACATTCAGTACTTC
. . 15 TRBJ2-7 TRBV7-2 CASSFGLVGTYEQYF TGTGCCAGCAGCTTCGGGCTGGTCGGAACCTACGAGCAGTACTTC
. . 12 TRBJ1-6 TRBV6-1 CASSRGDSPLHF TGTGCCAGCAGTCGGGGGGATTCACCCCTCCACTTT
. . 13 TRBJ2-5 TRBV28 CASSLSAQETQYF TGTGCCAGCAGTTTATCAGCTCAAGAGACCCAGTACTTC
. . 14 TRBJ2-1 TRBV5-1 CASSLGLEPNEQFF TGCGCCAGCAGCTTGGGACTAGAACCCAATGAGCAGTTCTTC
. TRBD1 14 TRBJ2-1 TRBV19 CASRRQGTYNEQFF TGTGCCAGTAGGCGACAGGGAACCTACAATGAGCAGTTCTTC
. . 15 TRBJ1-6 TRBV11-2 CASSFMGDRDSPLHF TGTGCCAGCAGCTTCATGGGGGATAGGGATTCACCCCTCCACTTT
. TRBD1 16 TRBJ2-1 TRBV9 CASSVEDRSSYNEQFF TGTGCCAGCAGCGTAGAGGACAGGAGCTCCTACAATGAGCAGTTCTTC
. TRBD2 16 TRBJ2-5 TRBV29-1 CSAGASGRALVETQYF TGCAGCGCGGGGGCTAGCGGGAGGGCCTTAGTGGAGACCCAGTACTTC
. . 18 TRBJ1-6 TRBV18 CASSAGTGTVSYNSPLHF TGTGCCAGCTCCGCCGGGACCGGCACCGTGTCCTATAATTCACCCCTCCACTTT
once . 15 TRBJ2-2 TRBV6-5 CASSPERPGSGELFF TGTGCCAGCAGCCCTGAGCGCCCGGGGTCGGGGGAGCTGTTTTTT
. TRBD1 14 TRBJ2-2 TRBV28 CASVTGVVTGELFF TGTGCCAGCGTAACAGGGGTGGTCACCGGGGAGCTGTTTTTT
. . 18 TRBJ1-3 TRBV7-9 CASIWGSGAPISGNTIYF TGTGCCAGCATCTGGGGATCGGGGGCTCCAATCTCTGGAAACACCATATATTTT
. . 15 TRBJ1-2 TRBV18 CASAYSGPTNYGYTF TGTGCCAGCGCCTATTCCGGGCCGACTAACTATGGCTACACCTTC